This T cell receptor beta chain is from a study of blood T cell repertoires in COVID-19. On the study more broadly: PBMCs, B-cell-depleted T cells, or T cells provided the cDNA or gDNA that made up the material.

Per the original methods: By means of reference gene primer amplification, nucleated cell counts were estimated. The repertoire was sequenced with immunoSEQ multiplex PCR; TCRdb's copy has only in-frame clones and lacks some. The V and J calls and the clone size are those of that table, but D and trimming were determined from the DNA. The table lists roughly 240,000 clones, around 85% of them singletons. Cohorts were assigned according to the clinical history that participants reported. There are 13 residues in the CDR3. V dropped 7 bases and J dropped 6 bases, with 13 bases sitting between them. This TCR derives from a woman aged 45 to 65 with acute COVID-19. This rearrangement joins TRBV12-3 or TRBV12-4 to TRBJ2-1; the D is unclear. The sample consisted of PBMCs or T cells enriched from blood (not recorded which). The CDR3 nucleotides read TGTGCCAGCACTCCCAATGAACTCAATGAGCAGTTCTTC. Translated: CASTPNELNEQFF.